This T cell receptor (beta chain) was identified during a study of CD8+CD57+ T cells in acquired aplastic anemia. Before being chosen for sequencing, patients had shown CD8+CD57+ cell expansion by flow cytometry. No patient had been given any therapy when blood was sampled. Template material for TCR beta VDJ and CDR3 profiling consisted of genomic DNA. Each CDR3 protein is one row after TCRdb ran MiXCR on the reads. The table lists 210,000 or so distinct CDR3 sequences, around 49% of them singletons. This clonotype appeared a few times. Input material: sorted CD4+, CD8+, or CD8+CD57+ T cells (not recorded which) from PBMCs. The receptor's source is a human donor with aplastic anemia.

CDR3 residues: CASSGRGRGGTDTQYF. CDR3 in DNA: TGTGCCAGCAGTGGAAGGGGGCGCGGGGGCACAGATACGCAGTATTTT. The V gene is TRBV6-5, the J gene TRBJ2-3; weak D call: TRBD1 (7 bases). The germline gives CDR1 MNHEY, CDR2 SVGAGI. This CDR3 is 16 amino acids long. The V end lost 5 bases, the J end lost 1 base, and 16 bases lay between the germline ends.